This T cell receptor (beta chain) was sequenced for a study of T cell repertoires in cytomegalovirus infection. At the level of the study: Signatures in public TCR beta sequences pointed to both CMV infection and matching HLA type.

Germline CDR1 SGHAT, CDR2 FQNNGV. V gave up 2 bases and J gave up 5 bases; unmatched junction bases: 3. CDR3 length: 15 amino acids. Using its own MiXCR run on the reads, TCRdb lists one record per CDR3 protein. The sample shows about 770,000 distinct CDR3 sequences, roughly 28% of them seen only once. Comment on this clonotype: Its antigen remains unidentified.

The sequenced sample was cultured CD8+ T cells from PBMCs, obtained from culture after CMV antigen stimulation. This clonotype was sampled from a human donor in good health (CMV status not recorded). Some clones in this sample may be carry-over from other donors' samples. J is TRBJ2-1 and V is TRBV11-2; 10 bases map to TRBD2. The CDR3 protein is CASSLLAGVNNEQFF. CDR3 coding DNA: TGTGCCAGCAGCTTACTAGCGGGGGTCAACAATGAGCAGTTCTTC.